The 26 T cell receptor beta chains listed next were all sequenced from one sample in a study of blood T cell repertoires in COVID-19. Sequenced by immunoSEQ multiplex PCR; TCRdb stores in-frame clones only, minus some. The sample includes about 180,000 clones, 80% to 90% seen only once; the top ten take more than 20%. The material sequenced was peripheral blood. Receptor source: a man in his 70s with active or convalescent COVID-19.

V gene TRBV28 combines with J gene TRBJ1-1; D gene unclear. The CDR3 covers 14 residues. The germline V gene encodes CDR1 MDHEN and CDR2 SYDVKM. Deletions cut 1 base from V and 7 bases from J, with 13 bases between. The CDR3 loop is CASSLSGFIGEAFF. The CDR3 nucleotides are TGTGCCAGCAGTTTATCGGGGTTCATCGGTGAAGCTTTCTTT.

CDR3 protein: CASSEYRGWDEQFF. The CDR3 DNA follows: TGCGCCAGCAGTGAGTATCGGGGATGGGATGAGCAGTTCTTC. V gene TRBV10-1 combines with J gene TRBJ2-1; tentative D call: TRBD2 (5 bases). The V and J ends lost 1 base and 8 bases respectively, with 12 bases between them. The germline CDR1 and CDR2 sequences are WNHNN and SYGVQD (reference sequence). The CDR3 runs 14 residues.

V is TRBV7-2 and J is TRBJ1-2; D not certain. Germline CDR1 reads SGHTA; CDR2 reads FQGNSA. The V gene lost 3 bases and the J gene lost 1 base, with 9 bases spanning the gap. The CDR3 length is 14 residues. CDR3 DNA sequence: TGTGCCAGCAGCTTCACACAGAATAACTATGGCTACACCTTC. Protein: CASSFTQNNYGYTF.

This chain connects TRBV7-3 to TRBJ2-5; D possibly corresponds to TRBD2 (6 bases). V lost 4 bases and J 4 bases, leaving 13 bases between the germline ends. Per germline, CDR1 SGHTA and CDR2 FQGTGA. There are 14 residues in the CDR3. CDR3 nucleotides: TGTGCCAGCAGCTCATTCGGGAGAGGAGAGACCCAGTACTTC. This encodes CASSSFGRGETQYF.

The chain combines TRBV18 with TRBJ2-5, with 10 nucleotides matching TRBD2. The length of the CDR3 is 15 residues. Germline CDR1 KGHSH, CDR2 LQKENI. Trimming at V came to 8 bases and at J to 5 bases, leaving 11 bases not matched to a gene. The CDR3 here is CASEYSSGGVETQYF. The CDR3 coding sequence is TGTGCCAGCGAATACTCTAGCGGGGGCGTTGAGACCCAGTACTTC.

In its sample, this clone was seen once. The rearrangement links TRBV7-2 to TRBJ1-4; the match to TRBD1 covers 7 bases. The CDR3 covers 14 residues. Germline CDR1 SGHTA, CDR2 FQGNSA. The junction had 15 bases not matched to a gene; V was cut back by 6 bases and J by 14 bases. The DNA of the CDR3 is TGTGCCAGCAGTTCTCAAGTTTCGACAGGGAGGCTGTTTTTT. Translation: CASSSQVSTGRLFF.

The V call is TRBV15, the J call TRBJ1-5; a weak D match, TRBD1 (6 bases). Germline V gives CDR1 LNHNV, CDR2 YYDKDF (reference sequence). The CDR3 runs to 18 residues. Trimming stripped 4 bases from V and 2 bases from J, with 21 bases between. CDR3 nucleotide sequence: TGTGCCACCAGCAACATACAGGGTAAGGTGCGCGGCAATCAGCCCCAGCATTTT. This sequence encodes CATSNIQGKVRGNQPQHF.

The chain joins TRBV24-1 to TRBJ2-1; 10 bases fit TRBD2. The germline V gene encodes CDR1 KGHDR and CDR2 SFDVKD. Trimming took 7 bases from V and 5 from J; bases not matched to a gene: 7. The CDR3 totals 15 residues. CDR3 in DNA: TGTGCCACCAGCACTCGGACTAGCGGCCACAATGAGCAGTTCTTC. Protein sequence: CATSTRTSGHNEQFF.

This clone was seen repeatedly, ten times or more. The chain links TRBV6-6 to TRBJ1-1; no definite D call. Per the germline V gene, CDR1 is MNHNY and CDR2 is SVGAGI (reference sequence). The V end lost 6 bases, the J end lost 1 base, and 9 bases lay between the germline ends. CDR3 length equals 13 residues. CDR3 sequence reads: CASSRPSNTEAFF. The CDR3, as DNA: TGTGCCAGCAGCCGTCCTTCGAACACTGAAGCTTTCTTT.

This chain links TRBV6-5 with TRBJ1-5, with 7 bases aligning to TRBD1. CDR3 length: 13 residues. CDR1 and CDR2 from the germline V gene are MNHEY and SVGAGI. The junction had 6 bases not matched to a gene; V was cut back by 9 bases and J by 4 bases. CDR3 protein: CASTLTGNQPQHF. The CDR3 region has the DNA TGTGCCAGTACACTGACAGGGAATCAGCCCCAGCATTTT.

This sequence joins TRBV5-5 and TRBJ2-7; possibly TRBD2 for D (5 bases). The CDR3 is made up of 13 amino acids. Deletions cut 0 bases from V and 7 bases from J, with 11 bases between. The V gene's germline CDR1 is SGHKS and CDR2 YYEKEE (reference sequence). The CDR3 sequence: CASSLGGLGEQYF. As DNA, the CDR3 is TGTGCCAGCAGCTTGGGAGGGCTCGGGGAGCAGTACTTC.

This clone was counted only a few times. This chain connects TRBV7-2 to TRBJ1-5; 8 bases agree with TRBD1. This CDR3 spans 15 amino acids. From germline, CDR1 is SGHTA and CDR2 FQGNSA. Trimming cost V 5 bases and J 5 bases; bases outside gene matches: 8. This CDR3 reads CASSPQQGGYQPQHF. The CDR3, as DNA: TGTGCCAGCAGCCCCCAACAGGGGGGCTATCAGCCCCAGCATTTT. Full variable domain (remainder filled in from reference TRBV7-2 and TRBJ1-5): GAGVSQSPSNKVTEKGKDVELRCDPISGHTALYWYRQSLGQGLEFLIYFQGNSAPDKSGLPSDRFSAERTGGSVSTLTIQRTQQEDSAVYLCASSPQQGGYQPQHFGDGTRLSIL.

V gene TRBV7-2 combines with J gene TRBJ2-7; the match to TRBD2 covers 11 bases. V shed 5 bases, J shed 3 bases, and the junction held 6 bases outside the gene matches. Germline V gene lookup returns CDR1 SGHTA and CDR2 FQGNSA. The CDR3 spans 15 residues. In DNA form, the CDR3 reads TGTGCCAGCAGCAGCCTCGGACTAGCGGGCTACGAGCAGTACTTC. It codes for CASSSLGLAGYEQYF.

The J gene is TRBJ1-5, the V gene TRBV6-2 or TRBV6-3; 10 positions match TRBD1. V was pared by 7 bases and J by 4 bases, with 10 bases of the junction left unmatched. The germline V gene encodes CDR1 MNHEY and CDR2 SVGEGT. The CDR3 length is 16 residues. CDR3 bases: TGTGCCAGCACCCCAGGGGGACAGGGGAAGAATCAGCCCCAGCATTTT. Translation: CASTPGGQGKNQPQHF.

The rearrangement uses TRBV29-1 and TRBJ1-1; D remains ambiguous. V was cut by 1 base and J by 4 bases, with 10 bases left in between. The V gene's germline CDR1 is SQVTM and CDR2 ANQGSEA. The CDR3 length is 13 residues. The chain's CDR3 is CSVEALIGTEAFF. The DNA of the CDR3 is TGCAGCGTTGAAGCCCTAATCGGCACTGAAGCTTTCTTT.

CDR3 nucleotide sequence: TGCGCCAGCAGCCAAACTAGCGGGAGTACCAAAAACATTCAGTACTTC. Translated, it gives CASSQTSGSTKNIQYF. The V gene is TRBV4-1, the J gene TRBJ2-4; 11 bases map to TRBD2. The germline V gene has CDR1 MGHRA and CDR2 YSYEKL. The J segment lost 2 bases and the V segment lost 2 bases, leaving 2 bases of the junction unmatched. The CDR3 covers 16 residues.

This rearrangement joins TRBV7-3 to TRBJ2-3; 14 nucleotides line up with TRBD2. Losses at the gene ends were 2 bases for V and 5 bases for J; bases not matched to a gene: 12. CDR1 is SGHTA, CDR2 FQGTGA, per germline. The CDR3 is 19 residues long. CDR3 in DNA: TGTGCCAGCAGCTTATATCCCCTGACTAGCGGGAGGGCCGGAGATACGCAGTATTTT. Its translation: CASSLYPLTSGRAGDTQYF. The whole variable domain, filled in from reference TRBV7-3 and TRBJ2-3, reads GAGVSQTPSNKVTEKGKYVELRCDPISGHTALYWYRQSLGQGPEFLIYFQGTGAADDSGLPNDRFFAVRPEGSVSTLKIQRTERGDSAVYLCASSLYPLTSGRAGDTQYFGPGTRLTVL.

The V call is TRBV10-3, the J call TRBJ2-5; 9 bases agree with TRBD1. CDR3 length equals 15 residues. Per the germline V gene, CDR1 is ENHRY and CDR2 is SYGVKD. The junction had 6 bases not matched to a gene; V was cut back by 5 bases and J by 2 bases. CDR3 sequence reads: CAISPGTGRQETQYF. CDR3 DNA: TGTGCCATCAGTCCAGGGACAGGGCGGCAAGAGACCCAGTACTTC.

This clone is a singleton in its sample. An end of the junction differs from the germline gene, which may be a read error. CDR3 residues: CASNIGTDYGYTF. The CDR3 region has the DNA TGTGCCAGTAATATAGGGACAGACTATGGCTACACCTTC. The genes are TRBV19 and TRBJ1-2; 7 bases line up with TRBD1. Germline CDR1 and CDR2: LNHDA and SQIVND (reference sequence). The CDR3 consists of 13 residues.

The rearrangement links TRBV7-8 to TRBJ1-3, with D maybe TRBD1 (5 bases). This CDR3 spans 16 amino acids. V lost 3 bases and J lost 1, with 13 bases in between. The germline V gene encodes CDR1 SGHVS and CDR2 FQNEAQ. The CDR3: CASSFQRPGSGNTIYF. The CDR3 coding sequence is TGTGCCAGCAGCTTCCAGCGACCAGGGTCTGGAAACACCATATATTTT. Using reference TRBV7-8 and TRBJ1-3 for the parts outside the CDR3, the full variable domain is GAGVSQSPRYKVAKRGQDVALRCDPISGHVSLFWYQQALGQGPEFLTYFQNEAQLDKSGLPSDRFFAERPEGSVSTLKIQRTQQEDSAVYLCASSFQRPGSGNTIYFGEGSWLTVV.

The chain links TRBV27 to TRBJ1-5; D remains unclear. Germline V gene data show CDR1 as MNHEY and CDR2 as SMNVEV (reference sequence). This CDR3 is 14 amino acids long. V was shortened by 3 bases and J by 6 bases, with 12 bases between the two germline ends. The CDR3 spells CASSFLGHGQPQHF. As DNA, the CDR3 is TGTGCCAGCAGTTTTCTTGGGCACGGTCAGCCCCAGCATTTT.

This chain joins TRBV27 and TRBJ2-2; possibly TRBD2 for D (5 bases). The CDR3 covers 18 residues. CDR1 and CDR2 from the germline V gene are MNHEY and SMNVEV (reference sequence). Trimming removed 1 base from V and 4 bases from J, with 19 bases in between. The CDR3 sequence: CASSLFLGEGSGTGELFF. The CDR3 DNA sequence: TGTGCCAGCAGTTTATTCCTGGGTGAGGGTTCGGGCACCGGGGAGCTGTTTTTT.

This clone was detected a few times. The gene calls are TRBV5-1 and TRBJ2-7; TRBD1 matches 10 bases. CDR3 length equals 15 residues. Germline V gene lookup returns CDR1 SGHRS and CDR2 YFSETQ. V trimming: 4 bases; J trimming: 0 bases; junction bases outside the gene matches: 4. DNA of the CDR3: TGCGCCAGCAGCCCCTGGGACAGGGGCTCCTACGAGCAGTACTTC. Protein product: CASSPWDRGSYEQYF. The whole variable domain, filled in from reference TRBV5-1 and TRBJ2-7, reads KAGVTQTPRYLIKTRGQQVTLSCSPISGHRSVSWYQQTPGQGLQFLFEYFSETQRNKGNFPGRFSGRQFSNSRSEMNVSTLELGDSALYLCASSPWDRGSYEQYFGPGTRLTVT.

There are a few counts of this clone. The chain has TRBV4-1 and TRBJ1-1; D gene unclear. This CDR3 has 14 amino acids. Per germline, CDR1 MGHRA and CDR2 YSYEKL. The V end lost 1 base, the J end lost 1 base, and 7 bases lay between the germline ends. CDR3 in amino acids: CASSQAVTNTEAFF. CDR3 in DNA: TGCGCCAGCAGCCAAGCAGTAACGAACACTGAAGCTTTCTTT.

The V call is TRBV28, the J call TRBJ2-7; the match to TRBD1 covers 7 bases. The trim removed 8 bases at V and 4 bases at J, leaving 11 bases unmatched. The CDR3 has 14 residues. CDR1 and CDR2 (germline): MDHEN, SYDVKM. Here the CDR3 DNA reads TGTGCCAGCGGAGACAGGGTAAGGGCTTACGAGCAGTACTTC. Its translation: CASGDRVRAYEQYF.

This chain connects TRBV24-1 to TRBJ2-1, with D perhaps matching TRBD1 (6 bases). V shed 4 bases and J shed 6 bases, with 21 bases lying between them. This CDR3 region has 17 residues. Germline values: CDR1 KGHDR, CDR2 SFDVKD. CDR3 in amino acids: CATSDFRTERIGNEQFF. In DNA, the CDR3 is TGTGCCACCAGTGACTTCAGGACAGAAAGGATCGGCAATGAGCAGTTCTTC.